This entry lists 3 T cell receptor beta chains sequenced from one sample in a study of blood T cell repertoires in COVID-19. TCRdb's copy holds only in-frame clones and misses some; the assay was immunoSEQ multiplex PCR. The profile shows about 170,000 clones, 65% to 90% of them singletons. The specimen sequenced was peripheral blood. The receptors originated from a woman between 40 and 50 years old with COVID-19, enrolled during active disease.

Details on this clone: A much more abundant neighbour one base away suggests this may be a read error. The V and J genes are TRBV3-1 (or the pseudogene TRBV3-2) and TRBJ1-6, with 9 bases lining up with TRBD1. The CDR3 has 14 residues. The trim removed 3 bases at V and 9 bases at J, leaving 3 bases unmatched. CDR1 and CDR2 from the germline V gene are LGHDT and YNNKEL (reference sequence). CDR3 bases: TGTGCCAGCAGCCACGGGACAGGGAGTTCACCCCTCCACTTT. Amino acids: CASSHGTGSSPLHF.

The chain joins TRBV30 to TRBJ2-7, with a tentative D call TRBD2 (6 bases). V lost 7 bases and J lost 1, with 14 bases in between. The CDR3 has 13 residues. Germline loops: CDR1 GTSNPN, CDR2 SVGIG (reference sequence). The CDR3 region is CAYNKGGSYEQYF. The DNA for the CDR3 is TGTGCCTACAACAAGGGAGGATCCTACGAGCAGTACTTC.

The chain employs TRBV7-9 and TRBJ1-2, with 12 bases aligning to TRBD1. The trim removed 4 bases at V and 7 bases at J, leaving 4 bases unmatched. CDR1 is SEHNR, CDR2 FQNEAQ, per germline (reference sequence). There are 14 residues in the CDR3. This CDR3 is CASSSGQGARGYTF. Written as DNA, the CDR3 is TGTGCCAGCAGCTCGGGACAGGGGGCGCGTGGCTACACCTTC.